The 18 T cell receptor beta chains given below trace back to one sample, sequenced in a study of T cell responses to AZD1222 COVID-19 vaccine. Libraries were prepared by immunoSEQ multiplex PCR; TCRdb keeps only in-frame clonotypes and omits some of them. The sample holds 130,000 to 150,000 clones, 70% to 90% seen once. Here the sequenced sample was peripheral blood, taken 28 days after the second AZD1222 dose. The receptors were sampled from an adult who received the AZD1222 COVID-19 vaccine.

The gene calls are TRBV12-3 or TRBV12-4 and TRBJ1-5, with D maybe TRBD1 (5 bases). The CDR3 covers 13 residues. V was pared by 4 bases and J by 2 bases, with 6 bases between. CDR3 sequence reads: CASSWDGNQPQHF. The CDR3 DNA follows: TGTGCCAGCAGTTGGGACGGCAATCAGCCCCAGCATTTT.

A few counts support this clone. CDR3 nucleotide sequence: TGTGCCAGCAGCCAAGGACGTAGAGGTCAGGGGCGGGGTGAAAAACTGTTTTTT. Translating it yields CASSQGRRGQGRGEKLFF. This sequence joins TRBV14 and TRBJ1-4; D is perhaps TRBD1 (6 bases). Trimming left V 1 base short and J 7 bases short, with 22 bases between. CDR1 SGHDN and CDR2 FVKESK come from the germline V gene. This CDR3 contains 18 residues. Supplemented by reference TRBV14 and TRBJ1-4, the full variable domain reads EAGVTQFPSHSVIEKGQTVTLRCDPISGHDNLYWYRRVMGKEIKFLLHFVKESKQDESGMPNNRFLAERTGGTYSTLKVQPAELEDSGVYFCASSQGRRGQGRGEKLFFGSGTQLSVL.

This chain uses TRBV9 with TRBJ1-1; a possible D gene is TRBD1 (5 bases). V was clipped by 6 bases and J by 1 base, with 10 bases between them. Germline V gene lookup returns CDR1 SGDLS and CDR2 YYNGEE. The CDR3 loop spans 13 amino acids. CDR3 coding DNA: TGTGCCAGCAAGCTGGGGACGAACACTGAAGCTTTCTTT. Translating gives CASKLGTNTEAFF.

The CDR3 is CASSPPGTLLTPGEAFF. CDR3 coding DNA: TGTGCCAGCTCACCACCAGGTACCCTACTGACCCCGGGAGAAGCTTTCTTT. The chain uses TRBV18 and TRBJ1-1, with D uncertain. In germline, CDR1 is KGHSH, CDR2 LQKENI. Trimming took off 0 bases at V and 8 bases at J, with 22 bases between the two ends. This CDR3 contains 17 residues.

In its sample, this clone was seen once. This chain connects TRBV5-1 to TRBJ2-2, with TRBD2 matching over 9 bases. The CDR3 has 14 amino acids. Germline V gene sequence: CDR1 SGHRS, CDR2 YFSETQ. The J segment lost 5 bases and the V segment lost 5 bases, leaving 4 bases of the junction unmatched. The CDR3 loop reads CASRGTSITGELFF. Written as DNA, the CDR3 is TGCGCCAGCAGGGGGACTAGCATAACCGGGGAGCTGTTTTTT.

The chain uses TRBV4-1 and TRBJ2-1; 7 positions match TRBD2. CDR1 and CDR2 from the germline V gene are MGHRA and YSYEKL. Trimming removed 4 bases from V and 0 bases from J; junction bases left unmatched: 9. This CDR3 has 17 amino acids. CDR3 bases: TGCGCCAGCAGCCGCTCGGGAGGCTCCTTCTCCTACAATGAGCAGTTCTTC. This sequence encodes CASSRSGGSFSYNEQFF.

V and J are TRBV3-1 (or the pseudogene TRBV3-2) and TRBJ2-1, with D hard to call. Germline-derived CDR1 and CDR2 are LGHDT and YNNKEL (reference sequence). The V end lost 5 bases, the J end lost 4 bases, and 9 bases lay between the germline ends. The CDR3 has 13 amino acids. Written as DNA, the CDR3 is TGTGCCAGCAGCTGGGTAGATTACAATGAGCAGTTCTTC. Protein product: CASSWVDYNEQFF.

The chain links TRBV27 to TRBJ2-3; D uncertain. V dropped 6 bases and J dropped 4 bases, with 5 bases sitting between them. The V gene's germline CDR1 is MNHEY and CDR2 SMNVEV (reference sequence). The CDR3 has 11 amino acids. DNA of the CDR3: TGTGCCAGCAGCTTAGCAGATACGCAGTATTTT. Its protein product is CASSLADTQYF.

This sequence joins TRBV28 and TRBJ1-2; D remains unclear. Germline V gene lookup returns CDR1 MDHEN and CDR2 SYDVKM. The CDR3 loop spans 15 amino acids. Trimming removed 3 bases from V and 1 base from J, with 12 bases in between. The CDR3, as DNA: TGTGCCAGCAGTTTCGGTGGGAACAGTAACTATGGCTACACCTTC. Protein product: CASSFGGNSNYGYTF.

The DNA for the CDR3 is TGCGCCAGCAGCTTGGGTGAAGGGAACTATGGCTACACCTTC. Its translation: CASSLGEGNYGYTF. V and J are TRBV5-1 and TRBJ1-2; no clear D. CDR3 length: 14 amino acids. The V and J ends lost 0 bases and 2 bases respectively, with 8 bases between them. CDR1 and CDR2 from the germline V gene are SGHRS and YFSETQ.

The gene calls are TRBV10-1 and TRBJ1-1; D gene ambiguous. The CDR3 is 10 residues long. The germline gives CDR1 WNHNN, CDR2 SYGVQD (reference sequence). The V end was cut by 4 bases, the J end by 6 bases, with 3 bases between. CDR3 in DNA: TGCGCCAGCAGTGGAGCTGAAGCTTTCTTT. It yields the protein CASSGAEAFF.

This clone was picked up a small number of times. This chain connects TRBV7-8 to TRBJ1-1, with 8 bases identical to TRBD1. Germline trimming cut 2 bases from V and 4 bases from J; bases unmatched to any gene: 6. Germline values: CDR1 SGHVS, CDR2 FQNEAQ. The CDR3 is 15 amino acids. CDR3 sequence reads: CASSLSAQGATEAFF. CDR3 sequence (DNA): TGTGCCAGCAGCTTATCAGCCCAGGGGGCCACTGAAGCTTTCTTT.

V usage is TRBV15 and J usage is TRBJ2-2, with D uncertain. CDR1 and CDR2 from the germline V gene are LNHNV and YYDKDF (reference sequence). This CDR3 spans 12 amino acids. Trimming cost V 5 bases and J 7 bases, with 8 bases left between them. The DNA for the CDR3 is TGTGCCACCAGCGCGGCCCTCGGGGAGCTGTTTTTT. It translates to CATSAALGELFF.

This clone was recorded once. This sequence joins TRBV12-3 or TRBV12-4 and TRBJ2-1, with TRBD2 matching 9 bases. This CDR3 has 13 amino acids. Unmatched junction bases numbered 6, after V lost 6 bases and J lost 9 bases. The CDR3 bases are TGTGCCAGCAGGGGGACTAGCATGGGTGAGCAGTTCTTC. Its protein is CASRGTSMGEQFF.

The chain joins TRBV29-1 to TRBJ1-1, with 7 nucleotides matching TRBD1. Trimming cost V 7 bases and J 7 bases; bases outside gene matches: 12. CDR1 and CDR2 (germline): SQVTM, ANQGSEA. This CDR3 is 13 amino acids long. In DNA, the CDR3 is TGCAGCGCCGGGGGACAGAGGCCGCTTGAAGCTTTCTTT. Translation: CSAGGQRPLEAFF.

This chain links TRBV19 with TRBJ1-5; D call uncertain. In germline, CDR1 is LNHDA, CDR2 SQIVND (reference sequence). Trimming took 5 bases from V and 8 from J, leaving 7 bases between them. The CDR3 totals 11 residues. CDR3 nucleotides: TGTGCCAGTAGTGGGGTCAAGCCCCAGCATTTT. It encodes CASSGVKPQHF. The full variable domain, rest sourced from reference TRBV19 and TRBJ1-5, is DGGITQSPKYLFRKEGQNVTLSCEQNLNHDAMYWYRQDPGQGLRLIYYSQIVNDFQKGDIAEGYSVSREKKESFPLTVTSAQKNPTAFYLCASSGVKPQHFGDGTRLSIL.

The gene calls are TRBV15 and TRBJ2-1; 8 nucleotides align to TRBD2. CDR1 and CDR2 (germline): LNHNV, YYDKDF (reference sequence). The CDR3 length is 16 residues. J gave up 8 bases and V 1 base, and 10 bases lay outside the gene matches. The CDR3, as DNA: TGTGCCACCAGCAGAGTCAAAAGCGGGGGTGGGGATGAGCAGTTCTTC. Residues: CATSRVKSGGGDEQFF.

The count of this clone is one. This chain's CDR3 is CASSENSGEYQETQYF. CDR3 bases: TGCGCCAGCAGTGAGAATAGCGGGGAGTACCAAGAGACCCAGTACTTC. V is TRBV10-2 and J is TRBJ2-5; 8 bases are shared with TRBD2. Per the germline V gene, CDR1 is WSHSY and CDR2 is SAAADI. V dropped 2 bases and J dropped 0; count of bases not matched to a gene: 5. CDR3 length: 16 amino acids.